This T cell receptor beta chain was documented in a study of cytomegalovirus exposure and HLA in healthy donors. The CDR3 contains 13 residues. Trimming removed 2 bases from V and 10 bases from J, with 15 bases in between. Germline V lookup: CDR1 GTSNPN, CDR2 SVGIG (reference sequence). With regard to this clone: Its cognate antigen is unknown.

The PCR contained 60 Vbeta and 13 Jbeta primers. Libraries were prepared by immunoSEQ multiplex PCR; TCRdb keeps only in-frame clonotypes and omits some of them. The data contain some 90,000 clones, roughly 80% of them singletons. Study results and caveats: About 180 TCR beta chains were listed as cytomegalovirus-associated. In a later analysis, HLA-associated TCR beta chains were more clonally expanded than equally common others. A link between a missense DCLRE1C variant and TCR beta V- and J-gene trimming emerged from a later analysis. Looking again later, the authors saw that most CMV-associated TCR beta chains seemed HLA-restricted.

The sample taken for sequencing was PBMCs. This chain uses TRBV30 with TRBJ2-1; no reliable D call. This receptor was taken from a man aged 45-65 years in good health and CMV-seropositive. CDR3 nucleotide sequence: TGTGCCTGGAGTTCGTGGAGATCGATCGAGCAGTTCTTC. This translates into CAWSSWRSIEQFF.